This TCR beta chain was recorded in a study of a mutant IDH1 vaccine in newly diagnosed glioma. Study in general: Either 4-6 weeks after radiotherapy alone or alongside temozolomide, vaccination was begun. A roughly 60% male, about 38% female split and a mean age of about 40 years characterized treated patients.

Specified time point: week 11, during vaccination. Vaccinated patients received 300 ug of mutant IDH1 20-mer peptide per dose, with topical imiquimod. Turning to this clone: The target antigen is unknown.

The data were produced by immunoSEQ multiplex PCR, yet TCRdb's version contains in-frame clones alone and is incomplete. The top ten clones hold 1.9% of a sample with over 55,000 clones, approximately 91% of them seen once. Trimming shortened V by 0 bases and J by 4 bases, and 14 bases separated the two germline ends. From germline, CDR1 is GTSNPN and CDR2 SVGIG (reference sequence). This CDR3 has 15 amino acids. The chain is built from TRBV30 and TRBJ2-3; D perhaps matches TRBD2 (6 bases). The source of this sequence is a man between 40 and 49 years old with glioma. The sample in question was PBMCs, obtained from a glioma patient whose treatment included an IDH1 peptide vaccine. The CDR3 loop is CAWSVRGLFPDTQYF. The CDR3 nucleotides read TGTGCCTGGAGTGTACGGGGACTTTTCCCAGATACGCAGTATTTT.